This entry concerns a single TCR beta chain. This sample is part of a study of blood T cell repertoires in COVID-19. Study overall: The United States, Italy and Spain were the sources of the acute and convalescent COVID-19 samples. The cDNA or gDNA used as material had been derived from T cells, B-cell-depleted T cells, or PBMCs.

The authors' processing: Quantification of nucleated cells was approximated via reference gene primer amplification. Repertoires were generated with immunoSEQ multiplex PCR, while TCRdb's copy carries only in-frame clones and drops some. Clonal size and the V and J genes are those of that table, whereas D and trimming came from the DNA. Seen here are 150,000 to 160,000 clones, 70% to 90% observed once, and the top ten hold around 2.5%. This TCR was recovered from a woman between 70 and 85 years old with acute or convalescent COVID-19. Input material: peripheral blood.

The CDR3 region is CATSGDTSNQPQHF. In nucleotides, the CDR3 is TGTGCCACCAGTGGGGACACTAGCAATCAGCCCCAGCATTTT. This chain links TRBV24-1 with TRBJ1-5, with a weak D call TRBD1 (6 bases). Trimming shortened V by 5 bases and J by 0 bases, and 7 bases separated the two germline ends. The CDR3 spans 14 residues. Per germline, CDR1 KGHDR and CDR2 SFDVKD.